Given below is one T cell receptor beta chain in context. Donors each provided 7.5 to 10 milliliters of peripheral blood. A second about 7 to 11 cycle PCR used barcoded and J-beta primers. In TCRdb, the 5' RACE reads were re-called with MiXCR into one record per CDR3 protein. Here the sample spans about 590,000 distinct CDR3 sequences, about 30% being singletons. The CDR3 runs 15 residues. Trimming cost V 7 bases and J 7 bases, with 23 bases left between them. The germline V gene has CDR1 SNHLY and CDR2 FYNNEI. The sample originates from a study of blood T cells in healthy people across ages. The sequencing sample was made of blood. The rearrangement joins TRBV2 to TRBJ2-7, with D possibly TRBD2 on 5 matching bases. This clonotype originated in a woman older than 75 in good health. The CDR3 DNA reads TGTGCCAGCAACCGCGGAGGTACGACTTACAATGAGCAGTACTTC. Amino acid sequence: CASNRGGTTYNEQYF.